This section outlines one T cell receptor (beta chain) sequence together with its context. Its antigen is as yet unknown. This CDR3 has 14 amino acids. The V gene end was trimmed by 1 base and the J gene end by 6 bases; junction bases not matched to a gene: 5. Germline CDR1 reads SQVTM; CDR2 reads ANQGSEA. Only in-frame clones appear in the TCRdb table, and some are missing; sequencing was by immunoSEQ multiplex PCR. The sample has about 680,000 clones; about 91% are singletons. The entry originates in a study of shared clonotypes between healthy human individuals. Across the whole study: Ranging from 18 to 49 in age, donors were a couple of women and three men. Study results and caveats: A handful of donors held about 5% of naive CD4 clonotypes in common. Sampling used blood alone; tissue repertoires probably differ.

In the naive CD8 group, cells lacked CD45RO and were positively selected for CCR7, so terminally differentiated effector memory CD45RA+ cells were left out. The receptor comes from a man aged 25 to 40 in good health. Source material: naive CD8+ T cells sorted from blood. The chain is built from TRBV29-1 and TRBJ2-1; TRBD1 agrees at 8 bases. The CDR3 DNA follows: TGCAGCGTTGAAGGGACAGGGTTGGGCAATGAGCAGTTCTTC. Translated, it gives CSVEGTGLGNEQFF.